This TCR beta chain was recovered during a study of blood T cell repertoires in COVID-19 (dated by TCRdb to about 2020). The study in broad terms: Samples from collaborators originated in the United States, Italy and Spain and spanned both the acute and convalescent phases of COVID-19. The prospective study material was composed of cDNA or gDNA derived from T cells, B-cell-depleted T cells, or PBMCs. Subjects who had been exposed to COVID-19, were actively infected with it, or had recovered from it provided the deeply sampled blood TCRbeta repertoires that made up the dataset. The repertoires were released in a freely available public database intended as a resource for research on the immune response to SARS-CoV-2. Samples came from the ongoing ImmuneRACE study (first 160 participants) plus 1,254 subjects from 6 global collaborators. Nearly every sample came with metadata listing a de-identified subject ID, COVID-19 status, age in years and sex. Where HLA class I and class II types were available, the types were taken from metadata supplied by the sample provider, not from assay-based typing.

The immunoSEQ Assay, a bias-controlled multiplex PCR, was used to amplify TCRbeta CDR3 regions from genomic DNA. On the authors' methods: The number of nucleated cells in each sample was estimated from the amplification of reference gene primers within the assay. Sequence reads were collapsed and filtered to measure the absolute abundance of every unique TCRbeta CDR3 rearrangement. Productive Simpson clonality was computed per sample as the square root of Simpson's diversity index over productive rearrangements. TCRdb's version of the immuneACCESS table is confined to in-frame rearrangements and falls short of the full clone set. An unresolved V gene accounts for under half of the shortfall where checked; the remainder is of unknown origin. The DNA was the basis for D and trimming; V, J and clone size are from that table. This sample has 150,000 or so clones in its table, and about 87% of those were observed once. The biggest ten clones account for 6% to 7% of the sample.

Study-level results and caveats: The amount of clinical and demographic metadata varied by source and participant and was provided uncurated.

The collaborating institutions used their own protocols to collect whole blood in K2EDTA tubes. For TCRbeta analysis, collaborators shipped samples as frozen whole blood, isolated PBMCs, or DNA extracted from either of those sample types. Counted from cysteine to phenylalanine, this CDR3 has 13 amino acids. The kept DNA is CDR3 alone, 39 bases in frame from the first base. V lost 5 bases and J lost 4 bases; the stretch between them is 11 bases long. CDR1 SGHTA and CDR2 FQGNSA are derived from the germline V gene. For this clone: What this receptor recognizes is not known. Nothing much larger sits one base from this clone, and base qualities are not available.

The receptor was derived from a man older than 75 with acute or convalescent COVID-19. The sample comprised peripheral blood. Recombination joined TRBV7-2 with TRBJ1-2; the D region possibly corresponds to TRBD1 (5 bases align). The sequenced DNA: TGTGCCAGCAGCCAGCAGGGCGTCTATGGCTACACCTTC. Its protein is CASSQQGVYGYTF. The full variable domain, with segments outside the CDR3 supplied by the reference TRBV7-2 and TRBJ1-2 proteins, appears as GAGVSQSPSNKVTEKGKDVELRCDPISGHTALYWYRQSLGQGLEFLIYFQGNSAPDKSGLPSDRFSAERTGGSVSTLTIQRTQQEDSAVYLCASSQQGVYGYTFGSGTRLTVV.